This record looks at one T cell receptor beta chain sequence and its context. No antigen is known for it. No base quality information exists; no much larger clone differs at one position. This entry comes from a study of blood T cells in healthy people across ages (dated by TCRdb to between 2015 and 2016). Regarding the complete study: In model experiments, roughly one uniquely barcoded TCR beta cDNA molecule per two T cells was captured by template switching. Age-related changes in TCR beta repertoire diversity were measured in the study by deep sequencing normalized with unique cDNA molecular identifiers. Four age groups were formed from the donors: young (average 16 years), middle-aged (approximately 40), aged (62) and long-lived (around 82). To avoid experimental bias, donors of different ages were distributed randomly across sequencing lanes. For two donors (one aged 18 to 29 and one aged 80 or older), the study analyzed two additional independent replicas of 1 million unique cDNA reads from the same blood draw. On the study overall, not on this receptor specifically: Bulk unsorted PBMC profiling prevented conclusive comparison of naive and antigen-experienced compartments. Estimates of total diversity from one million sequenced T cells were regarded as lower bounds and underestimates. Compared with the aged group, the long-lived group had more naive CD4+ T cells, fewer expanded clones and increased TCR diversity, suggesting age selection. Observed TCR beta diversity correlated strongly with the percentage of naive T cells measured by flow cytometry. Observed TCR beta diversity per million T cells fell roughly linearly with age, and a significant reduction was already apparent by age approximately 40. Donor CMV infection status was unknown, potentially confounding age-related changes in expanded clonotypes.

Preparation of the library involved 5' RACE. The run used an Illumina HiSeq 2500. A second PCR of about 6 to 11 cycles was performed with a sample-barcoded 5' primer and a J-beta primer mix. A template-switch 5' adaptor carrying 12 random nucleotides introduced a unique molecular identifier onto each TCR beta cDNA molecule. Each sample yielded at least 2.5 million CDR3-containing paired-end reads. The Mint cDNA synthesis kit, primed by a TRBC-specific oligonucleotide, was used to synthesize first-strand cDNA from all RNA. All cDNA was treated with uracil-DNA glycosylase and then went through a first 18-cycle PCR with the universal primers M1SS and BC2_uni_R. Concerning the study's data processing: Normalization of each sample was performed by random selection of 1 million high-quality reads, each carrying a distinct molecular identifier. Instead of being binned into consensus sequences, reads with shared molecular identifiers were discarded. MiTCR, with a Q25 quality threshold and the strictest error-elimination algorithm, was used for CDR3 identification, clonotype clustering and error correction. A nonparametric unseen species model with Euler transformation was used to estimate a lower bound on total TCR beta diversity. Using fastp trimming at Q25 and MiXCR clonotype assembly, TCRdb reanalyzed the public sequencing data and kept in-frame beta chains. Entries are consolidated by CDR3 protein sequence, retaining the most common genes and DNA. What appears here as the V and J calls and clone size reflects TCRdb's work, not the paper's. This sample holds 450,000 to 700,000 distinct CDR3 sequences; about 25% were observed only once. The ten largest clones take up approximately 17% of the sample.

CDR1 and CDR2, looked up from the germline V gene (reference sequence), are LNHNV and YYDKDF. Inclusive of the bounding cysteine and phenylalanine, the CDR3 is 16 residues long. Only the CDR3 portion is preserved as DNA: 48 bases, with reading frame beginning at the first base. Trimming accounts for 5 bases at V and 8 bases at J, while the number of junction bases matched to no gene is 16. The roughly 39 donors, aged roughly 6 to 95 years, were systemically healthy Caucasian individuals from Russia. About 9.1 milliliters of peripheral blood were collected from each donor into EDTA-treated Vacutainer tubes. Ficoll-Paque density-gradient centrifugation was used to isolate PBMCs, with at least 7 million per sample. Total RNA was extracted from PBMCs with Trizol reagent, with at least 5.5 micrograms obtained per sample. The percentages of naive CD45RAhigh/CD27high T cells were determined by flow cytometry on a PBMC aliquot from every donor.

The TCR originated in a woman between 65 and 79 years old in good health. Sequencing was performed on blood. This chain joins TRBV15 to TRBJ2-5; 8 nucleotides in the junction match TRBD1. The CDR3 reads CATSLTFPGQDGTQYF. The nucleotides are TGTGCCACCAGCCTAACGTTCCCGGGACAGGACGGAACCCAGTACTTC.